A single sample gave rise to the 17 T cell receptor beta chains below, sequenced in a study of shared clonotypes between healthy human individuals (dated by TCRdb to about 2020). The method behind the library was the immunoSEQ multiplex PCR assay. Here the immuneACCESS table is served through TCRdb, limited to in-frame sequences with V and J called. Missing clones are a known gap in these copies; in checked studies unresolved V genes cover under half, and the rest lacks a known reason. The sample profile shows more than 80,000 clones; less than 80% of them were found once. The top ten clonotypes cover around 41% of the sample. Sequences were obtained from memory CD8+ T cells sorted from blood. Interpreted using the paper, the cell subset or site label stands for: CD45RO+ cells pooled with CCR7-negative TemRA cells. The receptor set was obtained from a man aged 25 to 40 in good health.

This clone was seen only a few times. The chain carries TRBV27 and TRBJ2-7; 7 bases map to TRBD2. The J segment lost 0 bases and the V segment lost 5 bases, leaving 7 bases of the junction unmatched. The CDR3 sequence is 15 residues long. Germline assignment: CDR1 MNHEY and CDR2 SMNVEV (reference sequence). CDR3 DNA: TGTGCCAGCAGTGGCACGGGCGGGAGCTCCTACGAGCAGTACTTC. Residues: CASSGTGGSSYEQYF.

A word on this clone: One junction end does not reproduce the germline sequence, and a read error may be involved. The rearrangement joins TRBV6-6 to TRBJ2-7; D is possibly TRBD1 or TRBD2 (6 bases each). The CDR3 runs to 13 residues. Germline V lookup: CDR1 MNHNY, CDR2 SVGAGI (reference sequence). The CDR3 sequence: CAISEGGSYEQYF. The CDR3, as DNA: TGTGCCATCAGTGAGGGGGGATCCTACGAGCAGTACTTC.

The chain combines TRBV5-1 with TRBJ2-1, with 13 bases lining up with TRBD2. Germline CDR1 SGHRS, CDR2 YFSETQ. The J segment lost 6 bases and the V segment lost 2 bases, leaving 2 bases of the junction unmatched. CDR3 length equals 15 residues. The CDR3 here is CASSFGLAGVNEQFF. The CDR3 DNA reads TGCGCCAGCAGCTTTGGACTAGCGGGAGTCAATGAGCAGTTCTTC.

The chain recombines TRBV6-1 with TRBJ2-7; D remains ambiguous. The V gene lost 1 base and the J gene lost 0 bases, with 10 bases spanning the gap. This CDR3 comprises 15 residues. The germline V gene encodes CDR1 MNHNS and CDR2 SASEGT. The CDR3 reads CASSEELIVSYEQYF. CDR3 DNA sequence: TGTGCCAGCAGTGAAGAGTTGATAGTCTCCTACGAGCAGTACTTC.

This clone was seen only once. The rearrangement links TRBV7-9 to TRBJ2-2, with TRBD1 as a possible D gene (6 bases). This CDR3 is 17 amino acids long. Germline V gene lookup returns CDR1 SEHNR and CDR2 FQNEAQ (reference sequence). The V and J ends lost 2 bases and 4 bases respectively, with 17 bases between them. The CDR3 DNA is TGTGCCAGCAGCTTACTAAGGACAGACATTTTCACCGGGGAGCTGTTTTTT. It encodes CASSLLRTDIFTGELFF.

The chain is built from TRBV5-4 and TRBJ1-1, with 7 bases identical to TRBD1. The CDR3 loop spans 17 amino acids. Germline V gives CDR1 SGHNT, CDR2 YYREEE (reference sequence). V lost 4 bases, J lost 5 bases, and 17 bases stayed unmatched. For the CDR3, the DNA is TGTGCCAGCAGCCCGCCTGGGGGGGACAGAAGAAATACTGAAGCTTTCTTT. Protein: CASSPPGGDRRNTEAFF.

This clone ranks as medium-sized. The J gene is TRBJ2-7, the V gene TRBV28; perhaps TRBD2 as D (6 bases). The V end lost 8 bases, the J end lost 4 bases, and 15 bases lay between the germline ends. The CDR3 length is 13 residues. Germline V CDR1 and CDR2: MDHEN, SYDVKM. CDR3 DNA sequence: TGTGCCAGCTTGGGAGGAGGGCCGTACGAGCAGTACTTC. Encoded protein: CASLGGGPYEQYF.

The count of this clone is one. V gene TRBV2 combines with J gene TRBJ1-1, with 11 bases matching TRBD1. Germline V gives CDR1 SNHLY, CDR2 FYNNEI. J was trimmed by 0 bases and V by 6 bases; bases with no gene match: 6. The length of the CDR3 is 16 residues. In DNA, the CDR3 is TGTGCCAGCAGCGGGACAGGGGGTGCTATGAACACTGAAGCTTTCTTT. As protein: CASSGTGGAMNTEAFF.

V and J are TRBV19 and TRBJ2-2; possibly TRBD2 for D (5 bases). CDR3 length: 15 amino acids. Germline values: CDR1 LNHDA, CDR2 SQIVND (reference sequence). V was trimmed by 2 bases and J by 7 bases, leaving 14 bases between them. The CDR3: CASSILGPAGGELFF. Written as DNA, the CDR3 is TGTGCCAGTAGTATATTAGGGCCCGCGGGCGGGGAGCTGTTTTTT. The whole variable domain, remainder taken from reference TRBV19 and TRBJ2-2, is DGGITQSPKYLFRKEGQNVTLSCEQNLNHDAMYWYRQDPGQGLRLIYYSQIVNDFQKGDIAEGYSVSREKKESFPLTVTSAQKNPTAFYLCASSILGPAGGELFFGEGSRLTVL.

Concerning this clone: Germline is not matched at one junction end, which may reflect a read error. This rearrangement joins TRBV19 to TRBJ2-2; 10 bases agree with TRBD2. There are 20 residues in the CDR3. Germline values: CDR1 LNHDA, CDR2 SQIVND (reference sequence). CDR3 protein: CASFRHGREREGRITRELFF. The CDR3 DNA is TGTGCCAGTTTTAGACATGGGCGGGAGCGGGAGGGCCGGATCACCCGGGAGCTGTTTTTT. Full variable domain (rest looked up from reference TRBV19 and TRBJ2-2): DGGITQSPKYLFRKEGQNVTLSCEQNLNHDAMYWYRQDPGQGLRLIYYSQIVNDFQKGDIAEGYSVSREKKESFPLTVTSAQKNPTAFYLCASFRHGREREGRITRELFFGEGSRLTVL.

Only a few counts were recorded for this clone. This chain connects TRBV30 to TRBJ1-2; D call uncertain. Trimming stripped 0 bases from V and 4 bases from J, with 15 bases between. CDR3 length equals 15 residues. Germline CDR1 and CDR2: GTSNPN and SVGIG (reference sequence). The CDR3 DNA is TGTGCCTGGAGTGTGTCACACGTTGGGGTCTATGGCTACACCTTC. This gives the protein CAWSVSHVGVYGYTF.

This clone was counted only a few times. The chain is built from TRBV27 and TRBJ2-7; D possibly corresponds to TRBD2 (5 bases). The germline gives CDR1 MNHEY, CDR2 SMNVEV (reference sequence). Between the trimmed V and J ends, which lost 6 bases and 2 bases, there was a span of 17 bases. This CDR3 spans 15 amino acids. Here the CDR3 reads CASRLGLLNTYEQYF. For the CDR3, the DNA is TGTGCCAGCAGACTAGGGCTTTTAAACACCTACGAGCAGTACTTC.

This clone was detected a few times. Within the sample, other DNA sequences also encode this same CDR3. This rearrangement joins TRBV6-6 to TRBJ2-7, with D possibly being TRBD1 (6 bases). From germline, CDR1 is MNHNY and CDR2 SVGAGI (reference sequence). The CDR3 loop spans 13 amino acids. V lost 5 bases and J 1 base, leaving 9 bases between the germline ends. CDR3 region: CASSPTGSYEQYF. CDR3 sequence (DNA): TGTGCCAGCAGTCCTACAGGGTCCTACGAGCAGTACTTC.

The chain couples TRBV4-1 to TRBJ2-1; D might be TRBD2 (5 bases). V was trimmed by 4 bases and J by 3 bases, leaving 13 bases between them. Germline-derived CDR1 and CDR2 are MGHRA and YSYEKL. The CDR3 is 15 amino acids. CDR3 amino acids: CASSLQSGIYNEQFF. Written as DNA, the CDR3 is TGCGCCAGCAGCCTCCAAAGCGGAATCTACAATGAGCAGTTCTTC.

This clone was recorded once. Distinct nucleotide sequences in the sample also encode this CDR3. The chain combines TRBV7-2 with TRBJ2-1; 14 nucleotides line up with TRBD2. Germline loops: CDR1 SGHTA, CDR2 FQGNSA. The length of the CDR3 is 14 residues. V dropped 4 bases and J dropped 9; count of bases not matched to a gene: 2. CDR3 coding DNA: TGTGCCAGCAGCTCGGGACTAGCGGGAGTTGAGCAGTTCTTC. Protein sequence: CASSSGLAGVEQFF.

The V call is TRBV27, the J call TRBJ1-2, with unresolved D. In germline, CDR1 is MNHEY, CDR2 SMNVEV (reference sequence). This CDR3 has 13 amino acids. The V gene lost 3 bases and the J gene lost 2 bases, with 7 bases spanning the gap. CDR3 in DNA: TGTGCCAGCAGTTTGGTAGGGAACTATGGCTACACCTTC. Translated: CASSLVGNYGYTF.

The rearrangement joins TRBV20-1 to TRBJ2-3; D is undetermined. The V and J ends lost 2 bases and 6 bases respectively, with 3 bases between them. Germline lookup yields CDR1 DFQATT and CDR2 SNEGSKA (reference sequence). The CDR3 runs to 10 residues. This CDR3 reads CSARSDTQYF. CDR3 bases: TGCAGTGCTAGAAGCGATACGCAGTATTTT.